The TCR beta chain described here comes from a study of cytomegalovirus exposure and HLA in healthy donors. Study overall: About 180 million T cells yielded more than 95 million unique TCR beta sequences, as an earlier analysis found.

This clone was detected only a few times. As yet, its antigen is unknown. The V gene's germline CDR1 is SGHAT and CDR2 FQDESV (reference sequence). V lost 5 bases and J lost 3; bases outside the gene matches: 9. This CDR3 is built from 17 residues. Findings of the study overall: Judged likely to be a sequencing artifact was a cluster of highly shared sequence variants.

PCR primers comprised 60 Vbeta and 13 Jbeta primers. Profiling relied on immunoSEQ multiplex PCR, and the TCRdb table lists in-frame clones only, not all of them. The sample yields about 120,000 clones, roughly 9% seen once. V and J are TRBV11-1 and TRBJ1-6; 8 nucleotides line up with TRBD1. This receptor was identified in a woman between 40 and 50 years old in good health and CMV-seropositive. The sequencing sample was made of PBMCs. The CDR3 nucleotides are TGTGCCAGCAGCCAACAGACAGGGGATATCTATAATTCACCCCTCCACTTT. Amino acids: CASSQQTGDIYNSPLHF. Together with reference TRBV11-1 and TRBJ1-6, the CDR3 gives the full variable domain: EAEVAQSPRYKITEKSQAVAFWCDPISGHATLYWYRQILGQGPELLVQFQDESVVDDSQLPKDRFSAERLKGVDSTLKIQPAELGDSAMYLCASSQQTGDIYNSPLHFGNGTRLTVT.